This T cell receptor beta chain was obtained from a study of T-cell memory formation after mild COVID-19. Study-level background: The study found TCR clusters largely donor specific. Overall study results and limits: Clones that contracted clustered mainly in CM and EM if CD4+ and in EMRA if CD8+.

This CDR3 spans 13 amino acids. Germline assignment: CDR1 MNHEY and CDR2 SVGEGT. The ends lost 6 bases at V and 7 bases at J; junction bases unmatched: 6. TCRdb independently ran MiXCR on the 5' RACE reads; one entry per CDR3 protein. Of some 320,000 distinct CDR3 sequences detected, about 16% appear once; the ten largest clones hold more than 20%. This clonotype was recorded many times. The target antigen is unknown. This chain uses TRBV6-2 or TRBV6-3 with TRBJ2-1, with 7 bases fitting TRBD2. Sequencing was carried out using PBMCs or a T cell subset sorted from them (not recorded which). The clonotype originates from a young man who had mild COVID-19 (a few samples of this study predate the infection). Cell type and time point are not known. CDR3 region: CASSRTSENEQFF. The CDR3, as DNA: TGTGCCAGCAGCCGGACTAGTGAGAATGAGCAGTTCTTC.